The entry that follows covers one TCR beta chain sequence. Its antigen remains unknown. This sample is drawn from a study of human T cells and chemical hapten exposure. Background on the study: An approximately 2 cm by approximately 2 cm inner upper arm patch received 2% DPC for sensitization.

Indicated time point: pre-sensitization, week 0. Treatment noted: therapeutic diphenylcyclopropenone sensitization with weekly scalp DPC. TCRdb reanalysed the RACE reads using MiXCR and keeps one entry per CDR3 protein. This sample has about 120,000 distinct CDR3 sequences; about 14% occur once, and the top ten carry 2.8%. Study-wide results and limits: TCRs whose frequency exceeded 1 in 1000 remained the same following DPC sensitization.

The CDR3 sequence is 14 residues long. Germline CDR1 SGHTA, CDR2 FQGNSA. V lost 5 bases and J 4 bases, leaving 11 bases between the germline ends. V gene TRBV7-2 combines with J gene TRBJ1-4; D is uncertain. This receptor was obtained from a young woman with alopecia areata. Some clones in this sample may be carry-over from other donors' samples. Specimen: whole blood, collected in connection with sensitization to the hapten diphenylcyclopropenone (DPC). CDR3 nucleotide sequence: TGTGCCAGCAGCCTTAGAGAGGGTAATGAAAAACTGTTTTTT. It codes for CASSLREGNEKLFF.